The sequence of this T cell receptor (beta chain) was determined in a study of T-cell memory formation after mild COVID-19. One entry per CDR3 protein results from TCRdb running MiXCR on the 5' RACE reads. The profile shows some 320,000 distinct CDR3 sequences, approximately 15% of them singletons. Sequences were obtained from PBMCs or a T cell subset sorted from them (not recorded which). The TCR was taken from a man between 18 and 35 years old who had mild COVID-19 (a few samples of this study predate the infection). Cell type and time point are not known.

DNA of the CDR3: TGTGCCACCAGTGACCGGAAGACCGGGCCGCCGGGGGAGCTGTTTTTT. Encoded protein: CATSDRKTGPPGELFF. The V and J genes are TRBV24-1 and TRBJ2-2; D is unresolved. V was cut by 4 bases and J by 8 bases, with 19 bases left in between. This CDR3 comprises 16 residues. Germline CDR1 is KGHDR and CDR2 is SFDVKD.